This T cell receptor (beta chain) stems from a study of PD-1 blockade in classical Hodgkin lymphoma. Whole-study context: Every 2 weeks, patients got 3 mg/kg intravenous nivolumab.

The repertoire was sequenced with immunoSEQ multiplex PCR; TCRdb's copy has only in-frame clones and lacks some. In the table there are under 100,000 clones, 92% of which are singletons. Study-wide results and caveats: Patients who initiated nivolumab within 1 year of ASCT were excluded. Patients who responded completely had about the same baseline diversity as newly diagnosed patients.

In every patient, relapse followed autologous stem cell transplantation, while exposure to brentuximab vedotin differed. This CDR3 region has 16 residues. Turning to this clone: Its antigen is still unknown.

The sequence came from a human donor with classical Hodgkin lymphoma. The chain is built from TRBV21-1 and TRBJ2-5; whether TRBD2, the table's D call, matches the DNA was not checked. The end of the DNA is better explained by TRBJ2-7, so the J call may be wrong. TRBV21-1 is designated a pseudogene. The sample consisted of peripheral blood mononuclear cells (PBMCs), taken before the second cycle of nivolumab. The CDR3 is CASRTSGNHSSYEQYF. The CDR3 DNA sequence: TGTGCCAGCAGGACTAGCGGGAACCATAGCTCCTACGAGCAGTACTTC.